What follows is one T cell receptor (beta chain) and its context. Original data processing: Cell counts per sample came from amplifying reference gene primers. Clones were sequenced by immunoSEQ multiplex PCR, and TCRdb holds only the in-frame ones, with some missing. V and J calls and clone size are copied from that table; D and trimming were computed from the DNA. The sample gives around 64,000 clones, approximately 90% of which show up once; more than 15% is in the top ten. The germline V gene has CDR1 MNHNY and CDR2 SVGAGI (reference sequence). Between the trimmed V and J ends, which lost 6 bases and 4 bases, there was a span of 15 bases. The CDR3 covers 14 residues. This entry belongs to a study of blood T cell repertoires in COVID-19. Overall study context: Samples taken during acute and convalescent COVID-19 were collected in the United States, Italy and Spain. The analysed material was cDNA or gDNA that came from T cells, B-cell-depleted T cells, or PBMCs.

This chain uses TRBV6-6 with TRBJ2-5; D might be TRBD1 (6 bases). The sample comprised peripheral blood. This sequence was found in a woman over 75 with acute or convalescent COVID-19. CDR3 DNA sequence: TGTGCCAGCAGCCCGGTCCGAGGGGGAGAGACCCAGTACTTC. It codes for CASSPVRGGETQYF.